These 20 T cell receptor beta chains originate from one sample sequenced in a study of radiation and T cells in renal cell carcinoma. Assay used: immunoSEQ multiplex PCR; TCRdb lists only in-frame clones, some missing. Counted here are some 97,000 clones, roughly 88% occurring once; the ten biggest clones make up under 8.5%. Time point described: blood 4 weeks post-SBRT, at nephrectomy. Treatment noted: 15 Gy SBRT to primary tumor, nephrectomy 4 weeks later. Sequenced here: blood, sampled from a patient whose treatment included radiotherapy and nephrectomy. Receptor source: a man aged 60 to 75 with renal cell carcinoma.

The chain is built from TRBV5-1 and TRBJ2-1; D is ambiguous. The V gene's germline CDR1 is SGHRS and CDR2 YFSETQ. V was cut by 3 bases and J by 0 bases, with 13 bases left in between. This CDR3 is built from 16 residues. The CDR3 loop reads CASSSPLALSYNEQFF. CDR3 bases: TGCGCCAGCAGCTCCCCCCTGGCGCTCTCCTACAATGAGCAGTTCTTC.

This chain links TRBV5-1 with TRBJ2-2; 8 nucleotides match TRBD1. The germline CDR1 and CDR2 sequences are SGHRS and YFSETQ. J gave up 2 bases and V 1 base, and 1 base lay outside the gene matches. The CDR3 loop spans 15 amino acids. CDR3 residues: CASSLQGANTGELFF. The DNA for the CDR3 is TGCGCCAGCAGCTTGCAGGGGGCAAACACCGGGGAGCTGTTTTTT.

CDR3 sequence reads: CASSIRQETQYF. In DNA form, the CDR3 reads TGTGCCAGTAGTATACGCCAAGAGACCCAGTACTTC. This rearrangement joins TRBV19 to TRBJ2-5; no definite D call. The V end lost 2 bases, the J end lost 1 base, and 2 bases lay between the germline ends. CDR1 is LNHDA and CDR2 is SQIVND in the germline V gene (reference sequence). The CDR3 is 12 amino acids.

This chain connects TRBV28 to TRBJ1-5; D is uncertain. CDR1 and CDR2 (germline): MDHEN, SYDVKM. This CDR3 is built from 11 residues. The V end was cut by 3 bases, the J end by 6 bases, with 3 bases between. The CDR3 DNA is TGTGCCAGCAGTTTTTCTCAGCCCCAGCATTTT. Translating gives CASSFSQPQHF.

The chain carries TRBV28 and TRBJ2-7; 10 bases line up with TRBD1. The CDR3 contains 13 residues. The germline V gene encodes CDR1 MDHEN and CDR2 SYDVKM. J lost 5 bases, V lost 7 bases, and 5 bases had no gene match. The CDR3 nucleotides read TGTGCCAGCAACGACAGGGGGCAAGACGAGCAGTACTTC. Amino acid sequence: CASNDRGQDEQYF.

This clone was picked up a small number of times. Relative to the germline gene, one junction end is altered; a read error may explain this. This chain connects TRBV14 to TRBJ2-7; perhaps TRBD2 as D (6 bases). The CDR3 loop spans 11 amino acids. Looked up from germline, CDR1 is SGHDN and CDR2 is FVKESK. The CDR3 DNA sequence: TGCTTCCTAGCGTCCTCCTACGAGCAGTACTTC. Its translation: CFLASSYEQYF.

This clone was counted once. The chain joins TRBV6-5 to TRBJ2-3; D might be TRBD1 or TRBD2, each matching 5 bases. The CDR3 runs to 14 residues. V dropped 9 bases and J dropped 0 bases, with 13 bases sitting between them. Germline V gene data show CDR1 as MNHEY and CDR2 as SVGAGI. The CDR3 protein is CARKRGRSTDTQYF. CDR3 DNA sequence: TGTGCCAGAAAAAGGGGACGGAGCACAGATACGCAGTATTTT.

In its sample, this clone was seen a few times. J is TRBJ1-1 and V is TRBV6-5; TRBD1 is a possible D gene (6 bases). The ends were cut back, 7 bases at V and 9 bases at J, with 12 bases in the middle. CDR3 length: 11 residues. CDR1 is MNHEY and CDR2 is SVGAGI in the germline V gene. Here the CDR3 DNA reads TGTGCCAGCACTAGAGGGACAAAAGCTTTCTTT. Amino acid sequence: CASTRGTKAFF.

This clone was counted only a few times. V usage is TRBV6-5 and J usage is TRBJ1-1, with TRBD1 as a possible D gene (6 bases). Germline V lookup: CDR1 MNHEY, CDR2 SVGAGI. There are 13 residues in the CDR3. Trimming removed 9 bases at V and 2 bases at J, with 13 bases between. The CDR3 here is CASSGQPNTEAFF. CDR3 sequence (DNA): TGTGCCAGTTCTGGACAGCCCAACACTGAAGCTTTCTTT.

V usage is TRBV5-1 and J usage is TRBJ2-3, with D possibly being TRBD1 (6 bases). CDR1 SGHRS and CDR2 YFSETQ come from the germline V gene. This CDR3 is built from 18 residues. V was clipped by 2 bases and J by 2 bases, with 21 bases between them. The CDR3 loop is CASSFGTRLKASTDTQYF. The DNA of the CDR3 is TGCGCCAGCAGCTTCGGGACAAGACTTAAAGCATCCACAGATACGCAGTATTTT.

The chain has TRBV6-1 and TRBJ2-1; 15 bases match TRBD2. Unmatched junction bases numbered 6, after V lost 5 bases and J lost 10 bases. From germline, CDR1 is MNHNS and CDR2 SASEGT. The CDR3 contains 15 residues. DNA for the CDR3: TGTGCCAGCAGTCTGGGACTAGCGGGAGGAGGCGAGCAGTTCTTC. It yields the protein CASSLGLAGGGEQFF.

The sample holds one count of this clone. The chain has TRBV5-1 and TRBJ2-3; no clear D gene. Germline-derived CDR1 and CDR2 are SGHRS and YFSETQ. Between the trimmed V and J ends, which lost 6 bases and 3 bases, there was a span of 11 bases. This CDR3 has 13 amino acids. The DNA of the CDR3 is TGCGCCAGCAACCCTGACTTGACAGATACGCAGTATTTT. It codes for CASNPDLTDTQYF.

This chain links TRBV30 with TRBJ1-3; a possible D gene is TRBD1 (5 bases). The CDR3 spans 18 residues. Per the germline V gene, CDR1 is GTSNPN and CDR2 is SVGIG (reference sequence). Trimming shortened V by 3 bases and J by 0 bases, and 21 bases separated the two germline ends. This chain's CDR3 is CAWRNKGWGTSSGNTIYF. Here the CDR3 DNA reads TGTGCCTGGAGAAATAAGGGTTGGGGGACGAGCTCTGGAAACACCATATATTTT. Drawing the rest from reference TRBV30 and TRBJ1-3, the complete variable domain is SQTIHQWPATLVQPVGSPLSLECTVEGTSNPNLYWYRQAAGRGLQLLFYSVGIGQISSEVPQNLSASRPQDRQFILSSKKLLLSDSGFYLCAWRNKGWGTSSGNTIYFGEGSWLTVV.

A single count supports this clone. The chain links TRBV7-6 to TRBJ2-4; D perhaps matches TRBD2 (6 bases). Trimming left V 5 bases short and J 8 bases short, with 16 bases between. CDR3 size: 14 residues. CDR1 and CDR2 from the germline V gene are SGHVS and FNYEAQ. CDR3 DNA: TGTGCCAGCAGCCCCCGTCGGGGGTCGCACATTCAGTACTTC. It codes for CASSPRRGSHIQYF. Variable domain in full (rest from reference TRBV7-6 and TRBJ2-4): GAGVSQSPRYKVTKRGQDVALRCDPISGHVSLYWYRQALGQGPEFLTYFNYEAQQDKSGLPNDRFSAERPEGSISTLTIQRTEQRDSAMYRCASSPRRGSHIQYFGAGTRLSVL.

This clone occurred once. CDR3 residues: CASSPWLAGGGETQYF. The CDR3 DNA is TGTGCCAGCAGCCCTTGGCTAGCGGGAGGGGGGGAGACCCAGTACTTC. The chain recombines TRBV5-4 with TRBJ2-5, with 12 positions matching TRBD2. Per the germline V gene, CDR1 is SGHNT and CDR2 is YYREEE (reference sequence). This CDR3 contains 16 residues. Trimming removed 4 bases from V and 5 bases from J; junction bases left unmatched: 9.

The chain is built from TRBV20-1 and TRBJ2-1, with D unclear. In germline, CDR1 is DFQATT, CDR2 SNEGSKA (reference sequence). Trimming took off 0 bases at V and 10 bases at J, with 7 bases between the two ends. The CDR3 has 11 amino acids. The CDR3 reads CSARDRLEQFF. CDR3 nucleotides: TGCAGTGCTAGAGATCGTCTAGAGCAGTTCTTC.

This clone turned up a few times. V and J are TRBV10-3 and TRBJ1-1; 7 positions agree with TRBD1. Germline trimming cut 0 bases from V and 14 bases from J; bases unmatched to any gene: 9. Looked up from germline, CDR1 is ENHRY and CDR2 is SYGVKD. The CDR3 is made up of 13 amino acids. The chain's CDR3 is CAISESYGQARFF. CDR3 bases: TGTGCCATCAGTGAGTCGTATGGACAGGCCCGCTTCTTT.

This chain joins TRBV19 and TRBJ1-5, with D perhaps matching TRBD1 (5 bases). This CDR3 region has 18 residues. Between the trimmed V and J ends, which lost 5 bases and 5 bases, there was a span of 25 bases. Looked up from germline, CDR1 is LNHDA and CDR2 is SQIVND (reference sequence). The CDR3 protein is CASSPTTYRFRPDQPQHF. The CDR3, as DNA: TGTGCCAGTAGTCCGACGACCTACAGGTTCCGTCCCGATCAGCCCCAGCATTTT. Full variable domain (outside the CDR3, taken from reference TRBV19 and TRBJ1-5): DGGITQSPKYLFRKEGQNVTLSCEQNLNHDAMYWYRQDPGQGLRLIYYSQIVNDFQKGDIAEGYSVSREKKESFPLTVTSAQKNPTAFYLCASSPTTYRFRPDQPQHFGDGTRLSIL.

The DNA of the CDR3 is TGTGCCAGTTCAAAGACAGGGAGCTCCTACGAGCAGTACTTC. Protein product: CASSKTGSSYEQYF. The J gene is TRBJ2-7, the V gene TRBV19, with 7 bases that match TRBD1. CDR3 length: 14 amino acids. The V segment lost 8 bases and the J segment 0 bases; nucleotides outside the gene matches: 7. Germline V gene lookup returns CDR1 LNHDA and CDR2 SQIVND (reference sequence).

This clone was seen a handful of times. The J gene is TRBJ2-5, the V gene TRBV6-1; 9 nucleotides align to TRBD2. The V gene's germline CDR1 is MNHNS and CDR2 SASEGT. CDR3 length: 15 amino acids. After removal of 7 bases from V and 5 bases from J, the junction contained 11 bases not matched to a gene. CDR3 DNA sequence: TGTGCCAGCATGCCCTGGGGACTAGCCGGGGAGACCCAGTACTTC. Encoded protein: CASMPWGLAGETQYF.